This TCR beta chain was documented in a study of T cells in Graves' hyperthyroidism and ophthalmopathy. Unmatched junction bases numbered 15, after V lost 1 base and J lost 5 bases. Germline values: CDR1 MNHNS, CDR2 SASEGT. The CDR3 sequence is 19 residues long. Each person with ophthalmopathy scored at least 3 on the Clinical Activity Score, reached NOSPECS grade 4 or higher, and had been ill under 3 months. Patients with uncontrolled infections, other autoimmune diseases, pregnancy or lactation were excluded. Only a few counts were recorded for this clonotype. The target antigen is unknown. Whole-study findings and limits: The model made its ophthalmopathy prediction, and onset followed a median around six months later.

Amplification yielded TCR beta CDR3 regions, with RNA transcripts as the source. First-round RT-PCR with HTBI primers amplified the TCR CDR3 region. TCRdb ran MiXCR on the multiplex PCR reads and lists one entry per CDR3 protein. The sample includes about 520,000 distinct CDR3 sequences, approximately 25% of them seen just once. The source of this sequence is a woman in her twenties or thirties with Graves' ophthalmopathy. The sample comprised blood. The chain combines TRBV6-1 with TRBJ2-5; TRBD1 matches at 11 bases. The CDR3 here is CASSEVRSGTGGSWETQYF. CDR3 sequence (DNA): TGTGCCAGCAGTGAAGTTCGGAGTGGGACAGGGGGTTCGTGGGAGACCCAGTACTTC.